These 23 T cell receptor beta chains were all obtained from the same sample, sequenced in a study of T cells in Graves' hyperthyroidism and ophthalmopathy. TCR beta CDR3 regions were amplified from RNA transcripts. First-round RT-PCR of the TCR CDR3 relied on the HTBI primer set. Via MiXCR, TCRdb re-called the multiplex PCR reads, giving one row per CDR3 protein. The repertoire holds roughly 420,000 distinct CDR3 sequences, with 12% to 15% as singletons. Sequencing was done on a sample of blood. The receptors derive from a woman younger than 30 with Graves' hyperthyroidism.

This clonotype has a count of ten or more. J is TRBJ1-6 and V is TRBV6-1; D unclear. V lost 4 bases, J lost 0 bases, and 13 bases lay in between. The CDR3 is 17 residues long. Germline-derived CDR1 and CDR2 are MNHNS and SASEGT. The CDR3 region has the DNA TGTGCCAGCAGTGGCCTGACGGATAGCTCCTATAATTCACCCCTCCACTTT. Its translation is CASSGLTDSSYNSPLHF.

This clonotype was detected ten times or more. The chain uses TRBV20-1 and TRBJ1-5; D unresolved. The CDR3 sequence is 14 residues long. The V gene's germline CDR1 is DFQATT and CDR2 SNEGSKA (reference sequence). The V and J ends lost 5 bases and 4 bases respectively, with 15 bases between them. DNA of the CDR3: TGCAGTGCTGCGGGGAGGAGTACAAATCAGCCCCAGCATTTT. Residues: CSAAGRSTNQPQHF.

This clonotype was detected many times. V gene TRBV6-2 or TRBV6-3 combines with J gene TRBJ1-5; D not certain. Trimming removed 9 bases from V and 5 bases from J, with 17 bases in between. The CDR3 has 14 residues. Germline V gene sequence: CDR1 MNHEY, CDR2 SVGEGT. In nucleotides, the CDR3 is TGTGCCAGTACAGCCCGTAGCGGATATCAGCCCCAGCATTTT. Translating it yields CASTARSGYQPQHF.

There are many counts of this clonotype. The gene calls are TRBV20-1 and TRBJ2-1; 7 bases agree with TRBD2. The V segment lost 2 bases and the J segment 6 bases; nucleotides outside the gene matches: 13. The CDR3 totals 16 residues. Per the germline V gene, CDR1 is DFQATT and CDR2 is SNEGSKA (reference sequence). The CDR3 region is CSARLGARLAPNEQFF. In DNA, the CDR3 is TGCAGTGCTAGACTAGGAGCGAGACTAGCCCCCAATGAGCAGTTCTTC.

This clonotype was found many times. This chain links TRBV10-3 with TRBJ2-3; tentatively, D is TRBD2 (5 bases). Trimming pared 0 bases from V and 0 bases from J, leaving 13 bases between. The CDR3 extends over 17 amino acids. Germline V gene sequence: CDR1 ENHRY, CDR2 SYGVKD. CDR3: CAISESRVASSTDTQYF. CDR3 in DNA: TGTGCCATCAGTGAGTCTCGGGTAGCGTCTAGCACAGATACGCAGTATTTT.

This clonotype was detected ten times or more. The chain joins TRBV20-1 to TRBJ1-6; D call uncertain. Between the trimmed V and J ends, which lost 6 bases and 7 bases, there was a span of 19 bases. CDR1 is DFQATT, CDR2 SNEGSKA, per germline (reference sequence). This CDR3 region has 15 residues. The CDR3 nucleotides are TGCAGTGCGATCCAGACGGCGTTAGGGAATTCACCCCTCCACTTT. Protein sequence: CSAIQTALGNSPLHF.

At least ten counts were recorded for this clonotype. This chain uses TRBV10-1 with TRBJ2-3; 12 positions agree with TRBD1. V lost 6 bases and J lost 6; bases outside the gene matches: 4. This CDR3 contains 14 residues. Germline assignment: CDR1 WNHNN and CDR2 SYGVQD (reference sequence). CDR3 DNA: TGCGCCAGCAGGGAGGGACAGGGGGCTGATACGCAGTATTTT. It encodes CASREGQGADTQYF.

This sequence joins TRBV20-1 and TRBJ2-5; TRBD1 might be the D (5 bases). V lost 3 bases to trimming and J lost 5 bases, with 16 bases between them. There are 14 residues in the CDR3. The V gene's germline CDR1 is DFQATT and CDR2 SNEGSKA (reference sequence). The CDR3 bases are TGCAGTGCTAGGGGAATCTGGGGCTGGGAGACCCAGTACTTC. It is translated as CSARGIWGWETQYF.

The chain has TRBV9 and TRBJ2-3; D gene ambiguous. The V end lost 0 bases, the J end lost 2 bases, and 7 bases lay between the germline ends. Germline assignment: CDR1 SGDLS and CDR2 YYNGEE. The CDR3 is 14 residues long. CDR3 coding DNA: TGTGCCAGCAGCGTAGGTAGCAACACAGATACGCAGTATTTT. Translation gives CASSVGSNTDTQYF.

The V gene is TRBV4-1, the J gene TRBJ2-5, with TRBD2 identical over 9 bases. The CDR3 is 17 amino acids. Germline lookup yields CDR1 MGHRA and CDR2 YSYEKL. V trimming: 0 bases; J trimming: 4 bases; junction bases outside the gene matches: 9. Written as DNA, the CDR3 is TGCGCCAGCAGCCAAGAGGCTAGCGGGATAGGGTTAGAGACCCAGTACTTC. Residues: CASSQEASGIGLETQYF.

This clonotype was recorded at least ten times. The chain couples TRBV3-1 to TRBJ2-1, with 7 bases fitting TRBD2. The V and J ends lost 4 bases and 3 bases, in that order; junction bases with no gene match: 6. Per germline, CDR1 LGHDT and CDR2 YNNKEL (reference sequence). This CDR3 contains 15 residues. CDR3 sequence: CASSPSGLVYNEQFF. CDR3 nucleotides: TGTGCCAGCAGCCCTTCAGGACTAGTCTACAATGAGCAGTTCTTC.

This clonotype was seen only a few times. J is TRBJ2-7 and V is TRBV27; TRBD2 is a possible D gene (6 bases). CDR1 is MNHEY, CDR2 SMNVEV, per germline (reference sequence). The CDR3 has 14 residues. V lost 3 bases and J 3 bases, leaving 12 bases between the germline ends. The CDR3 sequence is CASSFSGLNYEQYF. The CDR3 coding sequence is TGTGCCAGCAGTTTCTCGGGACTCAACTACGAGCAGTACTTC.

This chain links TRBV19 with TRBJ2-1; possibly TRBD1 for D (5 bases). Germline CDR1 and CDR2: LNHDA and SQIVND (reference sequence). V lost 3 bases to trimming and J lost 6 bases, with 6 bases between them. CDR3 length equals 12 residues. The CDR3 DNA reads TGTGCCAGTAGTATTCAGGGCAATGAGCAGTTCTTC. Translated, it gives CASSIQGNEQFF.

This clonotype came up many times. The CDR3 nucleotides are TGCAGCGGAAAAAGCTTAGCGGGAGACAGCTACAATGAGCAGTTCTTC. This encodes CSGKSLAGDSYNEQFF. The gene calls are TRBV29-1 and TRBJ2-1; 9 bases agree with TRBD2. V lost 7 bases and J lost 3; bases outside the gene matches: 13. The germline V gene has CDR1 SQVTM and CDR2 ANQGSEA. The CDR3 has 16 amino acids.

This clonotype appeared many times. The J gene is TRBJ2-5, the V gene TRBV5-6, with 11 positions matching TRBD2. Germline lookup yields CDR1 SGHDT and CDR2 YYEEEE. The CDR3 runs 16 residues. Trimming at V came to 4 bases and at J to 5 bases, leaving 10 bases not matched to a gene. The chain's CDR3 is CASSADSGRALETQYF. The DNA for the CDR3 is TGTGCCAGCAGCGCGGATAGCGGGAGGGCCCTTGAGACCCAGTACTTC.

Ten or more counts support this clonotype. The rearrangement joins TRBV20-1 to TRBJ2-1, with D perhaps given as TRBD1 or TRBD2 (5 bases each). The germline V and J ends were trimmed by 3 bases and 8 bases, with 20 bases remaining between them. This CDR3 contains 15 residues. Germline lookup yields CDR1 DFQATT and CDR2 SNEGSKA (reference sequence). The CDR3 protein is CSARRRGEGDHEQFF. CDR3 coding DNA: TGCAGTGCTAGGAGACGTGGGGAAGGGGACCATGAGCAGTTCTTC.

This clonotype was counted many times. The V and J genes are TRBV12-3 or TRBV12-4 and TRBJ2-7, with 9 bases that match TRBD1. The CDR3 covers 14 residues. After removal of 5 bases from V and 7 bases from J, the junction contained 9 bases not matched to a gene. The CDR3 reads CASSPGTGLLEQYF. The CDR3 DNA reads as TGTGCCAGCAGTCCAGGGACAGGGCTTTTAGAGCAGTACTTC.

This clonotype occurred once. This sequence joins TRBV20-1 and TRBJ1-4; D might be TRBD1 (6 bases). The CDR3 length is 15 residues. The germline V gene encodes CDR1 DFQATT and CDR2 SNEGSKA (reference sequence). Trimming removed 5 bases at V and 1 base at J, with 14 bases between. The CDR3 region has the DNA TGCAGTGCTGAGGCAAGGGGGGGAACTAATGAAAAACTGTTTTTT. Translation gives CSAEARGGTNEKLFF.

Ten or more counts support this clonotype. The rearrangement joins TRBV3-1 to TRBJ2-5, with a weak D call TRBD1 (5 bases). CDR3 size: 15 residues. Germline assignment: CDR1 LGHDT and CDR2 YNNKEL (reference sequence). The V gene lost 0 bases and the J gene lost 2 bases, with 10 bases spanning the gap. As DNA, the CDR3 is TGTGCCAGCAGCCAAGATAACAACAGGCAAGAGACCCAGTACTTC. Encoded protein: CASSQDNNRQETQYF.

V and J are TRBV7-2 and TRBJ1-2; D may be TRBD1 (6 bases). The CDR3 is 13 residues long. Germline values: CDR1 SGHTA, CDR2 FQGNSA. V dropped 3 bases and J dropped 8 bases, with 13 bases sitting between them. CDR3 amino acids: CASSFLQGFGYTF. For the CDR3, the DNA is TGTGCCAGCAGCTTCCTACAGGGCTTCGGCTACACCTTC.

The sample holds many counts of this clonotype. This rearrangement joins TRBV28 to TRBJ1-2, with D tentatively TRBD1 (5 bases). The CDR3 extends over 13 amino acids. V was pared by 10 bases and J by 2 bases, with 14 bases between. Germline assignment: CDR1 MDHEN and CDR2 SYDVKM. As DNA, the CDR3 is TGTGCCACCTTTTCCGGGGCCAACTATGGCTACACCTTC. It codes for CATFSGANYGYTF.

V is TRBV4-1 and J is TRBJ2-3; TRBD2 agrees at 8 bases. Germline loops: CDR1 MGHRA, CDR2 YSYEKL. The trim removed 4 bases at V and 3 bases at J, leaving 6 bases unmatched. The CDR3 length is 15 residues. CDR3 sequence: CASSPTSGNTDTQYF. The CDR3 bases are TGCGCCAGCAGCCCAACTAGCGGAAATACAGATACGCAGTATTTT.

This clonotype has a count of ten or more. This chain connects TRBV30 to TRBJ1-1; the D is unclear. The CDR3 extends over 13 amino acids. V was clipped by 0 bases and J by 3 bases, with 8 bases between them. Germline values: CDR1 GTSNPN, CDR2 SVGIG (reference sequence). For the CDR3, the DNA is TGTGCCTGGAGTGTTAGGATGGACACTGAAGCTTTCTTT. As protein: CAWSVRMDTEAFF.